The 5 T cell receptor beta chains below all came from one sample that was sequenced in a study of prognosis after radiotherapy for stage I lung cancer. CDR3 of TCR beta was amplified from genomic DNA via a two-round multiplex PCR. Amplification in first-round PCR relied on primers specific to each TRBV and TRBJ gene. In TCRdb, the multiplex PCR reads were re-called with MiXCR into one record per CDR3 protein. The sample records tens of thousands of distinct CDR3 sequences, roughly 24% being singletons. Material: PBMCs, obtained before or after stereotactic body radiation therapy (not recorded which). All receptors come from a donor aged 50 or older with non-small cell lung cancer.

This clonotype showed up many times. V and J are TRBV5-8 and TRBJ1-4; maybe TRBD1 (5 bases). V was cut by 0 bases and J by 4 bases, with 16 bases left in between. Germline V gene data show CDR1 as SGHTS and CDR2 as YDEGEE. CDR3 length: 17 amino acids. Here the CDR3 DNA reads TGTGCCAGCAGCTTGGACAGATTGGCGGGGCGTAATGAAAAACTGTTTTTT. Residues: CASSLDRLAGRNEKLFF.

The chain couples TRBV18 to TRBJ2-7; 9 bases align to TRBD2. This CDR3 spans 17 amino acids. V gave up 5 bases and J gave up 5 bases; unmatched junction bases: 16. Germline V gives CDR1 KGHSH, CDR2 LQKENI. DNA of the CDR3: TGTGCCAGCTCATTCCAGCGGACTAGCGCGAGGGCCCACGAGCAGTACTTC. This gives the protein CASSFQRTSARAHEQYF. Complete variable domain (other parts from reference TRBV18 and TRBJ2-7): NAGVMQNPRHLVRRRGQEARLRCSPMKGHSHVYWYRQLPEEGLKFMVYLQKENIIDESGMPKERFSAEFPKEGPSILRIQQVVRGDSAAYFCASSFQRTSARAHEQYFGPGTRLTVT.

This clonotype was counted at least ten times. This chain uses TRBV28 with TRBJ2-5, with 9 bases identical to TRBD2. Germline V gives CDR1 MDHEN, CDR2 SYDVKM. The CDR3 extends over 17 amino acids. V lost 2 bases and J lost 3; bases outside the gene matches: 10. The DNA of the CDR3 is TGTGCCAGCAGTTTACCCCTGGGAGCGGGAGGCAAAGAGACCCAGTACTTC. It encodes CASSLPLGAGGKETQYF.

This clonotype was seen more than once but under ten times. In DNA, the CDR3 is TGTGCCAGCAGCTTGGGTGACACTAGACGGGAGACCCAGTACTTC. The encoded protein is CASSLGDTRRETQYF. The chain employs TRBV5-4 and TRBJ2-5; D is perhaps TRBD2 (5 bases). V dropped 0 bases and J dropped 5 bases, with 14 bases sitting between them. The length of the CDR3 is 15 residues. Germline CDR1 SGHNT, CDR2 YYREEE (reference sequence).

This clonotype showed up many times. The chain is built from TRBV24-1 and TRBJ2-3; no definite D call. Looked up from germline, CDR1 is KGHDR and CDR2 is SFDVKD. V was clipped by 1 base and J by 0 bases, with 4 bases between them. The length of the CDR3 is 14 residues. The CDR3 sequence is CATSDFSSTDTQYF. The DNA for the CDR3 is TGTGCCACCAGTGATTTTTCCAGCACAGATACGCAGTATTTT.